This TCR beta chain originates from a study of blood T cell repertoires in COVID-19. Turning to the study itself: Sample material is recorded as cDNA or gDNA derived from T cells, B-cell-depleted T cells, or PBMCs.

Methods used by the authors: Scientists estimated how many nucleated cells there were by amplifying reference gene primers. Profiled with immunoSEQ multiplex PCR; TCRdb holds only in-frame clones, not every one. For V, J and clone size, that table is used; D and trimming come from the DNA. Of 250,000 or so clones detected, 70% to 90% appear once; the ten largest clones hold 1.6%. Adults between roughly 18 and 95 years of age took part from more than 20 US areas. Each recovered donor of Cohort 3 presented with two negative PCRs, clearance, or symptom resolution. This TCR came from a woman between 45 and 60 years old who had recovered from COVID-19. The sequencing input was PBMCs or T cells enriched from blood (not recorded which).

The CDR3 region is CASSQGTAQPQHF. The CDR3 coding sequence is TGTGCCAGCAGCCAAGGGACAGCCCAGCCCCAGCATTTT. The chain has TRBV7-2 and TRBJ1-5; 7 bases are shared with TRBD1. Losses at the gene ends were 5 bases for V and 7 bases for J; bases not matched to a gene: 5. Germline assignment: CDR1 SGHTA and CDR2 FQGNSA. This CDR3 region has 13 residues. The variable domain in full, with the rest retrieved from reference TRBV7-2 and TRBJ1-5, is GAGVSQSPSNKVTEKGKDVELRCDPISGHTALYWYRQSLGQGLEFLIYFQGNSAPDKSGLPSDRFSAERTGGSVSTLTIQRTQQEDSAVYLCASSQGTAQPQHFGDGTRLSIL.